Each of the 2 T cell receptor beta chains below was sequenced from the same sample in a study of PD-L1 blockade in urothelial cancer. The protocol was immunoSEQ multiplex PCR, while the TCRdb copy is restricted to in-frame clones and leaves out a portion. This sample carries approximately 79,000 clones, around four fifths of them seen once, and the ten largest clones take roughly 6.6%. Time point in this sample: pretreatment peripheral blood. Material: PBMCs, obtained around atezolizumab (anti-PD-L1) treatment. The receptor source for this set is a man aged 40-55 years with urothelial cancer.

The chain couples TRBV7-3 to TRBJ2-1, with a possible D match to TRBD1 (7 bases). Trimming took 4 bases from V and 6 from J, leaving 31 bases between them. The CDR3 is 20 amino acids. CDR1 and CDR2 (germline): SGHTA, FQGTGA. The CDR3: CASSSNHGGKGALGSNEQFF. Here the CDR3 DNA reads TGTGCCAGCAGCTCCAACCATGGGGGGAAGGGGGCGCTGGGATCCAATGAGCAGTTCTTC.

This chain joins TRBV5-1 and TRBJ2-1; TRBD2 matches at 12 bases. The CDR3 has 15 amino acids. Germline V gene lookup returns CDR1 SGHRS and CDR2 YFSETQ. The V segment lost 3 bases and the J segment 8 bases; nucleotides outside the gene matches: 6. The DNA for the CDR3 is TGCGCCAGCAGCTGGCTAGCGGGAGGGGGCGATGAGCAGTTCTTC. Residues: CASSWLAGGGDEQFF.